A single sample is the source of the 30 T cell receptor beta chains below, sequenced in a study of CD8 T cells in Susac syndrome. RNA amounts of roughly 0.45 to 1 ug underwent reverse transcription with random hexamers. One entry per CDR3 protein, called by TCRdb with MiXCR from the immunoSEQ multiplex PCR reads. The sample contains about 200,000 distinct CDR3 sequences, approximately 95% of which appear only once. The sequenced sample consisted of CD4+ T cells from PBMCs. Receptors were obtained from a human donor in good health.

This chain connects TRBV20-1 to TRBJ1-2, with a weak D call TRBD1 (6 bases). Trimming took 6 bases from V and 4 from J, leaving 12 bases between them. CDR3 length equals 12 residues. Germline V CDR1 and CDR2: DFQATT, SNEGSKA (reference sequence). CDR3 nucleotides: TGCAGTGCCCGACAGGACCCCTATGGCTACACCTTC. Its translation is CSARQDPYGYTF.

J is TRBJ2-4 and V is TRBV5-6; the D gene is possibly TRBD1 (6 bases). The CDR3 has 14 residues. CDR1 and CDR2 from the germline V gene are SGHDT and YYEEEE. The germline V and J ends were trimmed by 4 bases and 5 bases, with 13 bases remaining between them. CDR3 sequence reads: CASSRDYRENIQYF. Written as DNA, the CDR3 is TGTGCCAGCAGCCGAGACTACAGGGAAAACATTCAGTACTTC.

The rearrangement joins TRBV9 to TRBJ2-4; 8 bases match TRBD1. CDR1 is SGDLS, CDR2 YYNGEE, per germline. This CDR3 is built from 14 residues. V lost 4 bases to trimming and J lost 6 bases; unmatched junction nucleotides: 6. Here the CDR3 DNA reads TGTGCCAGCAGCCCCCCCGGGACAGGAAACATTCAGTACTTC. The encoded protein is CASSPPGTGNIQYF. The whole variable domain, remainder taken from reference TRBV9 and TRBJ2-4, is DSGVTQTPKHLITATGQRVTLRCSPRSGDLSVYWYQQSLDQGLQFLIQYYNGEERAKGNILERFSAQQFPDLHSELNLSSLELGDSALYFCASSPPGTGNIQYFGAGTRLSVL.

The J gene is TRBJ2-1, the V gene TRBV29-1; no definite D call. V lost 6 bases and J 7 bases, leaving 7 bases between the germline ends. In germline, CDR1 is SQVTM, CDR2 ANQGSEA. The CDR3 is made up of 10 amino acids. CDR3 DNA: TGCAGCGTATCCGGGAATGAGCAGTTCTTC. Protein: CSVSGNEQFF.

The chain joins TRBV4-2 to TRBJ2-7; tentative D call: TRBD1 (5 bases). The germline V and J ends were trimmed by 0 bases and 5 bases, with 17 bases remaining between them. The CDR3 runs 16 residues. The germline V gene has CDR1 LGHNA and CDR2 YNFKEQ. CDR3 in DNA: TGTGCCAGCAGCCAAGAATTCAGGCAGGACAACAACGAGCAGTACTTC. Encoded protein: CASSQEFRQDNNEQYF.

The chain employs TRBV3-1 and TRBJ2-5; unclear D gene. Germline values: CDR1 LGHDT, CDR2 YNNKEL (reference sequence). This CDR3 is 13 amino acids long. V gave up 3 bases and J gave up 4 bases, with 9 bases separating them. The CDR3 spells CASSHQIIETQYF. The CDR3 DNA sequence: TGTGCCAGCAGCCACCAAATCATAGAGACCCAGTACTTC.

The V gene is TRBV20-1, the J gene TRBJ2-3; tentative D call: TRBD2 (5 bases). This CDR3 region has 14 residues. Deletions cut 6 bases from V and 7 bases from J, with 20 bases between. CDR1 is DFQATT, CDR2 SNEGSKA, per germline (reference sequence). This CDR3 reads CSAEEGMNTNTQYF. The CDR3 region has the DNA TGCAGTGCCGAAGAGGGAATGAATACAAATACGCAGTATTTT.

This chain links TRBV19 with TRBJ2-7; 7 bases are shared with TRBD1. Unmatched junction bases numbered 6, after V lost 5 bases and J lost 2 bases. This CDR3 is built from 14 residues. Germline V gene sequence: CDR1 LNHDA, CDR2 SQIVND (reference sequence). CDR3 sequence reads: CASSARDSTYEQYF. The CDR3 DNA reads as TGTGCCAGTAGTGCCCGGGACAGCACCTACGAGCAGTACTTC.

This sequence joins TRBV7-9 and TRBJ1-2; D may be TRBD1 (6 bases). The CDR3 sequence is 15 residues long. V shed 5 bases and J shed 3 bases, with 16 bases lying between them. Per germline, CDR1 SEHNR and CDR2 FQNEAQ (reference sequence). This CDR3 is CASSPRGRTDYGYTF. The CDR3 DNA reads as TGTGCCAGCAGCCCGAGGGGGAGGACCGACTATGGCTACACCTTC.

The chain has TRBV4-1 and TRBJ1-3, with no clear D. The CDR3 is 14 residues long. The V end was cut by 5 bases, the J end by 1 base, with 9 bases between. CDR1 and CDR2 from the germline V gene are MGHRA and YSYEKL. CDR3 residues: CASSGWRSGNTIYF. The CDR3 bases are TGCGCCAGCAGCGGGTGGCGTTCTGGAAACACCATATATTTT.

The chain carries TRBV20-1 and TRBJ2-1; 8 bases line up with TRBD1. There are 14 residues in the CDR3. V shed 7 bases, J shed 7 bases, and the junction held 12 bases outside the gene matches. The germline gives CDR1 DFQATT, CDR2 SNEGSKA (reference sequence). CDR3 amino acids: CSVRSGTGGNEQFF. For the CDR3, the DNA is TGCAGTGTAAGGTCTGGTACAGGGGGAAATGAGCAGTTCTTC.

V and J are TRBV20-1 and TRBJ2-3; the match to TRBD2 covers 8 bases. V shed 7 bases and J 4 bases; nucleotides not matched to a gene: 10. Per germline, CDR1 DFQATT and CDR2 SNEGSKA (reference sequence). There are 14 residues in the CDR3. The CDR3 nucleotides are TGCAGTGTACAGCGGGAGATCCGGCCAGATACGCAGTATTTT. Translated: CSVQREIRPDTQYF.

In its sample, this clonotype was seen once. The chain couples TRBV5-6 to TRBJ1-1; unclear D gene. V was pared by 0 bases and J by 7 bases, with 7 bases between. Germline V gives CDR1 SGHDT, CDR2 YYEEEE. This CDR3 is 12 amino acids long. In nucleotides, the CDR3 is TGTGCCAGCAGCTTGGCATGGGGTGAAGCTTTCTTT. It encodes CASSLAWGEAFF.

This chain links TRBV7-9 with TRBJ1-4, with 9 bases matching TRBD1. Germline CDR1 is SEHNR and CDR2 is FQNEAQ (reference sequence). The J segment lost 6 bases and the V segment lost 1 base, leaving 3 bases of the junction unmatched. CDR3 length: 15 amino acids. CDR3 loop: CASSLGDREDEKLFF. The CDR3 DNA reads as TGTGCCAGCAGCTTAGGGGACAGGGAGGATGAAAAACTGTTTTTT.

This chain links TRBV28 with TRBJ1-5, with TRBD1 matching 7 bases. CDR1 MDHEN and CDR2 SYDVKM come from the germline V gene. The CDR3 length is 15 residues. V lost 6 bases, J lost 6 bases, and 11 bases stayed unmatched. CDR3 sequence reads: CASSLSTGVSQPQHF. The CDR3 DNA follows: TGTGCCAGCAGCCTATCAACAGGGGTTAGTCAGCCCCAGCATTTT.

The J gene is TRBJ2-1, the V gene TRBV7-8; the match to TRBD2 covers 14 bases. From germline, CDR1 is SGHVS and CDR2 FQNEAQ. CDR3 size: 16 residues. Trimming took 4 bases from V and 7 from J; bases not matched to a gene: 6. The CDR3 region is CASSSRLAGGPNEQFF. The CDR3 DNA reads TGTGCCAGCAGCTCGAGACTAGCGGGGGGGCCTAATGAGCAGTTCTTC.

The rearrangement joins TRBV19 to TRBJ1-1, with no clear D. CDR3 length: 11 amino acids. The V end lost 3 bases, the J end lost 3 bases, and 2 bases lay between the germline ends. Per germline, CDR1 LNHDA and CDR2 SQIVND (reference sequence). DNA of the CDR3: TGTGCCAGTAGTATGTACACTGAAGCTTTCTTT. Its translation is CASSMYTEAFF.

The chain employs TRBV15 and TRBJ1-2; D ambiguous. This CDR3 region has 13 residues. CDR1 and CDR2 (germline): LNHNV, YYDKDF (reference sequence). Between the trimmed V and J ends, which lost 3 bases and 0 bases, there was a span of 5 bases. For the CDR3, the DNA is TGTGCCACCAGCAGTTTATCTAACTATGGCTACACCTTC. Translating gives CATSSLSNYGYTF. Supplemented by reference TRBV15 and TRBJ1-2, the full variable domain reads DAMVIQNPRYQVTQFGKPVTLSCSQTLNHNVMYWYQQKSSQAPKLLFHYYDKDFNNEADTPDNFQSRRPNTSFCFLDIRSPGLGDTAMYLCATSSLSNYGYTFGSGTRLTVV.

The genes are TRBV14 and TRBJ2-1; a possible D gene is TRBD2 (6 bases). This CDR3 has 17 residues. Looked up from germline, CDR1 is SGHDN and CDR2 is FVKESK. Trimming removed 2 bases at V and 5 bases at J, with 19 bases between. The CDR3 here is CASSQPSGLLRHNEQFF. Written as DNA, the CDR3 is TGTGCCAGCAGCCAACCATCGGGACTCCTGAGGCACAATGAGCAGTTCTTC. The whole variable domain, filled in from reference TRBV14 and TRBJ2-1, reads EAGVTQFPSHSVIEKGQTVTLRCDPISGHDNLYWYRRVMGKEIKFLLHFVKESKQDESGMPNNRFLAERTGGTYSTLKVQPAELEDSGVYFCASSQPSGLLRHNEQFFGPGTRLTVL.

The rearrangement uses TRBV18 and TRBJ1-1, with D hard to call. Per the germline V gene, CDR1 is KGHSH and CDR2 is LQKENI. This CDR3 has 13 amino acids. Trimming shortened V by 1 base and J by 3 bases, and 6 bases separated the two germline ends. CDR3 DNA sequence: TGTGCCAGCTCACCACGTATAGACACTGAAGCTTTCTTT. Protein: CASSPRIDTEAFF.

The CDR3 sequence is CASSPSEAHPSYEQYV. CDR3 sequence (DNA): TGTGCCAGCAGTCCTTCGGAGGCCCACCCCTCCTACGAGCAGTACGTC. V gene TRBV28 combines with J gene TRBJ2-7; D is possibly TRBD2 (5 bases). The CDR3 has 16 residues. Germline-derived CDR1 and CDR2 are MDHEN and SYDVKM. V lost 5 bases to trimming and J lost 0 bases, with 17 bases between them.

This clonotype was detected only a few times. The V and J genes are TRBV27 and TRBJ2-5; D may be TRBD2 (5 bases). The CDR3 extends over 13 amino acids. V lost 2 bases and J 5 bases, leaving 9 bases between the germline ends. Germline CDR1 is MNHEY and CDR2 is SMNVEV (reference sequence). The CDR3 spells CASSLEGRETQYF. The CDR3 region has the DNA TGTGCCAGCAGTTTAGAGGGTAGGGAGACCCAGTACTTC.

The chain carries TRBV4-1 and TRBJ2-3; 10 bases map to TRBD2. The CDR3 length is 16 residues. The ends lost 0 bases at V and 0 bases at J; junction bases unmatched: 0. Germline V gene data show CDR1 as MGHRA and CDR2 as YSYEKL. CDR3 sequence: CASSQELAGSTDTQYF. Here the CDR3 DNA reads TGCGCCAGCAGCCAAGAACTAGCGGGAAGCACAGATACGCAGTATTTT.

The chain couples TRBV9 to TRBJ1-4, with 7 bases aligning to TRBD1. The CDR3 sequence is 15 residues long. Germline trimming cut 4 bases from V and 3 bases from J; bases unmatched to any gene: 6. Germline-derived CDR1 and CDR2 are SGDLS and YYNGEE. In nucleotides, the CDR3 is TGTGCCAGCAGCAGAATACAGGGGCCTAATGAAAAACTGTTTTTT. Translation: CASSRIQGPNEKLFF.

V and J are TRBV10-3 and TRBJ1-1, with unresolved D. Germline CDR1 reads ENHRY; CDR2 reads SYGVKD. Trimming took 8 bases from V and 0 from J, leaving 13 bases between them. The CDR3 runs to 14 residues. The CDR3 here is CAISAGLMNTEAFF. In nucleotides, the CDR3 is TGTGCCATCTCGGCGGGATTGATGAACACTGAAGCTTTCTTT.

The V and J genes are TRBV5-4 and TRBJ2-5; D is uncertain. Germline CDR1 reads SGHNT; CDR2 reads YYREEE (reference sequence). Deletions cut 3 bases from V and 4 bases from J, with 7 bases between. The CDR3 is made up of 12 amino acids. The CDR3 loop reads CASSSTRETQYF. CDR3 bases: TGTGCCAGCAGCTCGACCAGAGAGACCCAGTACTTC.

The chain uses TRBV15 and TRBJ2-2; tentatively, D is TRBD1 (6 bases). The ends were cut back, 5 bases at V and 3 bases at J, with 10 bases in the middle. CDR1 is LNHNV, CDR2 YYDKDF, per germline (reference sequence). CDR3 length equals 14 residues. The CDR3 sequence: CATSGGQHTGELFF. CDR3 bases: TGTGCCACCAGCGGAGGACAGCACACCGGGGAGCTGTTTTTT.

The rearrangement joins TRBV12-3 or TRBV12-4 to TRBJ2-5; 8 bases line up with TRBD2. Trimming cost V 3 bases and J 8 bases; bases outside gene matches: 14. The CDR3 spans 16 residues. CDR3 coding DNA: TGTGCCAGCAGTTTGGGAAGCGGGAGAAGTGGGGGCACCCAGTACTTC. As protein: CASSLGSGRSGGTQYF.

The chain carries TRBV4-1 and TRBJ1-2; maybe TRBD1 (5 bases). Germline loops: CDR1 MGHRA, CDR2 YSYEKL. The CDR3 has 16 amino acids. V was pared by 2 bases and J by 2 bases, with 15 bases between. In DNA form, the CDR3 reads TGCGCCAGCAGCCAAACCGACGGGGGTCTCAACTATGGCTACACCTTC. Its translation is CASSQTDGGLNYGYTF.

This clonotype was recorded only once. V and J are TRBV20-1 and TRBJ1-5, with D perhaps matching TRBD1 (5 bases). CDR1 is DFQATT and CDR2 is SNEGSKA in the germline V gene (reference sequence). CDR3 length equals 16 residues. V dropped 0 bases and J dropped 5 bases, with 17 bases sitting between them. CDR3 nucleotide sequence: TGCAGTGCTAGAGATGGGCGGAGGGGAGGAGATCAGCCCCAGCATTTT. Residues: CSARDGRRGGDQPQHF.